This T cell receptor (beta chain) was captured by sequencing in a study of T cells after yellow fever vaccination. Overall study: Preparation of fractions with low cell numbers was performed using SMART-Seq v4 Ultra Low Input.

5'RACE template switching produced TCR cDNA carrying a universal primer site and UMIs. TCRdb re-called the 5' RACE reads with MiXCR, one entry per CDR3 protein. The sample includes some 300,000 distinct CDR3 sequences, approximately 8% of them seen just once. General study results and limits: Contamination by abundant bulk-population clonotypes could be present in FACS-sorted repertoires. Overlap between CD4 and CD8 compartments was detected for a small share of clonotypes.

This clonotype was detected only a few times. Its antigen is still unknown. The CDR3 length is 16 residues. V was trimmed by 0 bases and J by 1 base, leaving 12 bases between them. Germline values: CDR1 SGHRS, CDR2 YFSETQ. J is TRBJ2-3 and V is TRBV5-1, with D perhaps TRBD1 (6 bases). The receptor was isolated from a young man who received the YFV17D yellow fever vaccine. Source: CD4+ T cells sorted from PBMCs, taken 5 days after the yellow fever booster vaccination. This CDR3 is CASSLVRGLGTDTQYF. CDR3 coding DNA: TGCGCCAGCAGCTTGGTCAGGGGCTTGGGCACAGATACGCAGTATTTT.